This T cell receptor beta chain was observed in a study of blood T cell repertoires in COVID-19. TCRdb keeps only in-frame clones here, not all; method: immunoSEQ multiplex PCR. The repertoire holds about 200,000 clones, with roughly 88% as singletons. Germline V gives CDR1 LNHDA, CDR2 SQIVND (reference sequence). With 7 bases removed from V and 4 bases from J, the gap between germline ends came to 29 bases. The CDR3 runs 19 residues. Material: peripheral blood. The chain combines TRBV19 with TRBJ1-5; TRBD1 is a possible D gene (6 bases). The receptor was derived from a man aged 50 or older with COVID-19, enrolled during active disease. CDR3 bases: TGTGCCAGTACCCCCATAACCCTCATTACAGGGAACTATAATCAGCCCCAGCATTTT. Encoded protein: CASTPITLITGNYNQPQHF.